This T cell receptor (beta chain) is from a study of cytomegalovirus exposure and HLA in healthy donors. Study information: There were about 85 million unique TCRs (from HLA-typed donors) in an early data release.

General study points: Based on reports, TCR beta sequences accurately predicted HLA-A and HLA-B alleles for most subjects. A likely sequencing artifact accounted for one observed cluster of highly shared sequence variants. Donors were assumed by presence/absence analyses to have roughly uniform sequencing depth.

For this clone: What it binds is unknown.

The primer mix had 60 Vbeta and 13 Jbeta primers. The protocol was immunoSEQ multiplex PCR, while the TCRdb copy is restricted to in-frame clones and leaves out a portion. The profile shows approximately 150,000 clones, less than 90% of them singletons. The J segment lost 2 bases and the V segment lost 4 bases, leaving 7 bases of the junction unmatched. The CDR3 runs 16 residues. CDR1 and CDR2 (germline): SGHRS, YFSETQ. The sample was PBMCs. This chain connects TRBV5-1 to TRBJ2-3, with 10 bases fitting TRBD2. This sequence originates from a man aged 50-60 years in good health and CMV-seropositive. The CDR3 DNA is TGCGCCAGCAGCGCCCAAGGGACTAGCGCCACAGATACGCAGTATTTT. This sequence encodes CASSAQGTSATDTQYF.